This TCR beta chain was identified in a study of blood T cell repertoires in COVID-19. CDR3 length: 12 amino acids. V was clipped by 8 bases and J by 6 bases, with 14 bases between them. CDR1 is MNHEY and CDR2 is SVGAGI in the germline V gene. Libraries were prepared by immunoSEQ multiplex PCR; TCRdb keeps only in-frame clonotypes and omits some of them. The sample has about 200,000 clones, 89% seen once. The receptor was derived from a man between 60 and 70 years old who had recovered from COVID-19. Sample: peripheral blood. This rearrangement joins TRBV6-5 to TRBJ2-7; D is unclear. CDR3 bases: TGTGCCAGCCGACGTACAGCATCCGAGCAGTACTTC. Encoded protein: CASRRTASEQYF.